These T cell receptor beta chains were read from a single sample in a study of blood T cell repertoires in COVID-19. Some clones are missing from TCRdb's copy, which holds only in-frame ones; the method was immunoSEQ multiplex PCR. The sample records under 250,000 clones, approximately 85% being singletons. The sample was peripheral blood. These receptors came from a man between 50 and 59 years old with COVID-19, enrolled during active disease. Each CDR3 is given with its conserved first and last residue. The order of the fields is V gene, D gene, J gene, clone size, CDR3 DNA, CDR3 protein. A D gene is named only where the DNA matches it firmly. Clone sizes are given selectively: once, few, many, or a class where the clone is expanded.

v_call: TRBV19; d_call: -; j_call: TRBJ2-7; clone_size: few; cdr3_nt: TGTGCCAGCGGCCCTGGCAGGGGCCGTTCCTACGAGCAGTACTTC; cdr3_aa: CASGPGRGRSYEQYF
v_call: TRBV10-3; d_call: -; j_call: TRBJ1-1; clone_size: -; cdr3_nt: TGTGCCACCGGAAAGAACAGCAACACTGAAGCTTTCTTT; cdr3_aa: CATGKNSNTEAFF
v_call: TRBV3-1/TRBV3-2; d_call: -; j_call: TRBJ2-5; clone_size: -; cdr3_nt: TGTGCCAGCAGCCCCCAAATGGCGGGGGACAAGACCCAGTACTTC; cdr3_aa: CASSPQMAGDKTQYF
v_call: TRBV3-1/TRBV3-2; d_call: -; j_call: TRBJ1-1; clone_size: -; cdr3_nt: TGTGCCAGCAGCCAGTTCCAGGGTGGAAACACTGAAGCTTTCTTT; cdr3_aa: CASSQFQGGNTEAFF
v_call: TRBV11-3; d_call: TRBD2; j_call: TRBJ2-1; clone_size: -; cdr3_nt: TGTGCCAGCAGCTTAGAAGCGGGGGGTTACAATGAGCAGTTCTTC; cdr3_aa: CASSLEAGGYNEQFF
v_call: TRBV3-1/TRBV3-2; d_call: -; j_call: TRBJ2-5; clone_size: -; cdr3_nt: TGTGCCAGCAGCCAAGATAGTGGTAGCAGAGAGACCCAGTACTTC; cdr3_aa: CASSQDSGSRETQYF
v_call: TRBV4-3; d_call: TRBD1; j_call: TRBJ1-2; clone_size: -; cdr3_nt: TGCGCCAGCAGCCATGGTGGACAGGGGTCTTTCTATGGCTACACCTTC; cdr3_aa: CASSHGGQGSFYGYTF
v_call: TRBV6-5; d_call: TRBD1; j_call: TRBJ2-5; clone_size: -; cdr3_nt: TGTGCCAGCAGGCAGGGGGCTGAAGAGACCCAGTACTTC; cdr3_aa: CASRQGAEETQYF
v_call: TRBV5-1; d_call: -; j_call: TRBJ2-7; clone_size: -; cdr3_nt: TGCGCCAGCAGCTGGACGGGGAGAACTGTCGAGCAGTACTTC; cdr3_aa: CASSWTGRTVEQYF
v_call: TRBV28; d_call: -; j_call: TRBJ2-5; clone_size: -; cdr3_nt: TGTGCCAGCAGTTTAGGGGGACAATTACAAGAGACCCAGTACTTC; cdr3_aa: CASSLGGQLQETQYF
v_call: TRBV5-8; d_call: TRBD1; j_call: TRBJ1-2; clone_size: -; cdr3_nt: TGTGCCAGCAGCCAGGACAGGGTACATGGCTACACCTTC; cdr3_aa: CASSQDRVHGYTF
v_call: TRBV5-8; d_call: -; j_call: TRBJ1-1; clone_size: -; cdr3_nt: TGTGCCAGCAGCTTAATGCGGAACACTGAAGCTTTCTTT; cdr3_aa: CASSLMRNTEAFF
v_call: TRBV6-1; d_call: -; j_call: TRBJ2-4; clone_size: -; cdr3_nt: TGTGCCAGCAGTGAAGCTAACAGGGTCGCCAAAAACATTCAGTACTTC; cdr3_aa: CASSEANRVAKNIQYF
v_call: TRBV11-2; d_call: TRBD2; j_call: TRBJ2-7; clone_size: -; cdr3_nt: TGTGCCAGCAGCTTACTCCCGTTAGCGGGGGGGCTGGGCTACGAGCAGTACTTC; cdr3_aa: CASSLLPLAGGLGYEQYF
v_call: TRBV7-3; d_call: TRBD1; j_call: TRBJ2-2; clone_size: -; cdr3_nt: TGTGCCTCCGGGGACAGGGCGAACACCGGGGAGCTGTTTTTT; cdr3_aa: CASGDRANTGELFF
v_call: TRBV5-1; d_call: -; j_call: TRBJ2-5; clone_size: -; cdr3_nt: TGCGCCAGCAGCTTTCAGGAGGGGCCGGGAGAGACCCAGTACTTC; cdr3_aa: CASSFQEGPGETQYF
v_call: TRBV12-3/TRBV12-4; d_call: -; j_call: TRBJ2-1; clone_size: -; cdr3_nt: TGTGCCAGCAGGGGACTCGACAATGAGCAGTTCTTC; cdr3_aa: CASRGLDNEQFF
v_call: TRBV28; d_call: TRBD1; j_call: TRBJ1-5; clone_size: -; cdr3_nt: TGTGCCAGCAGTTCGGGCGCGGACAGGGGTGGTCAGCCCCAGCATTTT; cdr3_aa: CASSSGADRGGQPQHF
v_call: TRBV21-1; d_call: -; j_call: TRBJ1-5; clone_size: -; cdr3_nt: TGTGCCAGCAGAAAAGACCCAGGAAATAGCAATCAGCCCCAGCATTTT; cdr3_aa: CASRKDPGNSNQPQHF
v_call: TRBV15; d_call: -; j_call: TRBJ1-6; clone_size: few; cdr3_nt: TGTGCCACGGAACAGGGTTTCAATTCACCCCTCCACTTT; cdr3_aa: CATEQGFNSPLHF
v_call: TRBV28; d_call: TRBD1; j_call: TRBJ2-2; clone_size: -; cdr3_nt: TGTGCCAGCAGTTTACGTAGACAGGGGACCGGGGAGCTGTTTTTT; cdr3_aa: CASSLRRQGTGELFF
v_call: TRBV5-1; d_call: TRBD1; j_call: TRBJ1-4; clone_size: -; cdr3_nt: TGCGCCAGCAGCATGGACAGGGGATCTAATGAAAAACTGTTTTTT; cdr3_aa: CASSMDRGSNEKLFF
v_call: TRBV7-8; d_call: -; j_call: TRBJ1-3; clone_size: -; cdr3_nt: TGTGCCAGCAGCTTAGTAATTTCAGGCACCTCTGGAAACACCATATATTTT; cdr3_aa: CASSLVISGTSGNTIYF
v_call: TRBV19; d_call: TRBD1; j_call: TRBJ1-4; clone_size: -; cdr3_nt: TGTGCCAGTAGCACAGGGGGCGCGCGGACTAATGAAAAACTGTTTTTT; cdr3_aa: CASSTGGARTNEKLFF
v_call: TRBV28; d_call: TRBD2; j_call: TRBJ2-3; clone_size: -; cdr3_nt: TGTGCCACCGGGACTAGCGGGGGACTCACAGATACGCAGTATTTT; cdr3_aa: CATGTSGGLTDTQYF
v_call: TRBV19; d_call: TRBD1; j_call: TRBJ1-2; clone_size: -; cdr3_nt: TGTGCCAGTACCGCGAGCAGGGGGCGAGGGTATGGCTACACCTTC; cdr3_aa: CASTASRGRGYGYTF
v_call: TRBV25-1; d_call: -; j_call: TRBJ1-4; clone_size: once; cdr3_nt: TGTGCCAGCAGTAAAGCAGGGGCTGGGGAGGAAAAACTGTTTTTT; cdr3_aa: CASSKAGAGEEKLFF
v_call: TRBV9; d_call: -; j_call: TRBJ2-2; clone_size: few; cdr3_nt: TGTGCCAGCAGCTTCATCCCGAGTCCGGACAACGTTGGGGGGGAGCTGTTTTTT; cdr3_aa: CASSFIPSPDNVGGELFF
v_call: TRBV11-1; d_call: TRBD2; j_call: TRBJ2-3; clone_size: -; cdr3_nt: TGTGCCAGCAGCCCCCATAGCGGGGGGGCGGGAGATACGCAGTATTTT; cdr3_aa: CASSPHSGGAGDTQYF
v_call: TRBV6-6; d_call: TRBD2; j_call: TRBJ2-1; clone_size: -; cdr3_nt: TGTGCCAGCAGTTCTAGCGGGGGGAAGTATGAGCAGTTCTTC; cdr3_aa: CASSSSGGKYEQFF
v_call: TRBV5-4; d_call: -; j_call: TRBJ1-2; clone_size: -; cdr3_nt: TGTGCCAGCAGCTTGGGGGAGGTGGTAGGGTCGGCCTACACCTTC; cdr3_aa: CASSLGEVVGSAYTF
v_call: TRBV7-3; d_call: -; j_call: TRBJ2-1; clone_size: -; cdr3_nt: TGTGCCAGCAGCTTAAATCGACATAGTGAGCAGTTCTTC; cdr3_aa: CASSLNRHSEQFF
v_call: TRBV29-1; d_call: TRBD1; j_call: TRBJ2-5; clone_size: -; cdr3_nt: TGCAGCGTTGCGACCGGGACAGGGAGGGAAGAGACCCAGTACTTC; cdr3_aa: CSVATGTGREETQYF
v_call: TRBV7-9; d_call: TRBD1; j_call: TRBJ1-4; clone_size: -; cdr3_nt: TGTGCCAGCAGCTTAGATCAGGGGGCTGGAGAAAAACTGTTTTTT; cdr3_aa: CASSLDQGAGEKLFF
v_call: TRBV5-4; d_call: TRBD2; j_call: TRBJ2-7; clone_size: -; cdr3_nt: TGTGCCAGCAGCTTGCCCAGGCGGGAGAACGAGCAGTACTTC; cdr3_aa: CASSLPRRENEQYF
v_call: TRBV25-1; d_call: TRBD2; j_call: TRBJ2-3; clone_size: -; cdr3_nt: TGTGCCAGCATGGGAGGGGCGTTTAGCACAGATACGCAGTATTTT; cdr3_aa: CASMGGAFSTDTQYF
v_call: TRBV9; d_call: -; j_call: TRBJ1-5; clone_size: -; cdr3_nt: TGTGCCAGCAGCCAGGGAGGGGGGTATCAGCCCCAGCATTTT; cdr3_aa: CASSQGGGYQPQHF
v_call: TRBV5-1; d_call: -; j_call: TRBJ1-1; clone_size: -; cdr3_nt: TGCGCCAGCAGCTTGTTTCAACCAGGCACTGAAGCTTTCTTT; cdr3_aa: CASSLFQPGTEAFF
v_call: TRBV6-5; d_call: TRBD2; j_call: TRBJ2-7; clone_size: once; cdr3_nt: TGTGCCAGCAGACCTACTAGCGGGGGGTTCTACGAGCAGTACTTC; cdr3_aa: CASRPTSGGFYEQYF
v_call: TRBV6-2/TRBV6-3; d_call: -; j_call: TRBJ1-1; clone_size: -; cdr3_nt: TGTGCCAGCAGTTACTCGAGGACTGAAGCTTTCTTT; cdr3_aa: CASSYSRTEAFF
v_call: TRBV7-2; d_call: TRBD2; j_call: TRBJ2-7; clone_size: -; cdr3_nt: TGTGCCAGCAGCTTAGAGGGCGGGGGGGCCGGAAATCTGGAGCAGTACTTC; cdr3_aa: CASSLEGGGAGNLEQYF
v_call: TRBV24-1; d_call: -; j_call: TRBJ2-6; clone_size: few; cdr3_nt: TGTGCCACCTCTCACAAGGAGACCCCGCTAACTGGGGCCAACGTCCTGACTTTC; cdr3_aa: CATSHKETPLTGANVLTF
v_call: TRBV5-1; d_call: -; j_call: TRBJ2-7; clone_size: -; cdr3_nt: TGCGCCAGCAGCTCCGATGGACAGACGTACGAGCAGTACTTC; cdr3_aa: CASSSDGQTYEQYF
v_call: TRBV11-1; d_call: TRBD2; j_call: TRBJ2-3; clone_size: -; cdr3_nt: TGTGCCAGCAGCGTGCTAGCGGGGCCGCTGTATTTT; cdr3_aa: CASSVLAGPLYF
v_call: TRBV5-4; d_call: -; j_call: TRBJ2-5; clone_size: -; cdr3_nt: TGTGCCAGCAGCTTGGTCGGGGATGTGGAGACCCAGTACTTC; cdr3_aa: CASSLVGDVETQYF
v_call: TRBV6-6; d_call: -; j_call: TRBJ1-6; clone_size: few; cdr3_nt: TGTGCCAGCAGCCAGGTTAGCTATAATTCACCCCTCCACTTT; cdr3_aa: CASSQVSYNSPLHF
v_call: TRBV7-2; d_call: -; j_call: TRBJ1-4; clone_size: -; cdr3_nt: TGTGCCAGCAGCGGAGGGGGGGCGAGACGTGGGGAAAAACTGTTTTTT; cdr3_aa: CASSGGGARRGEKLFF
v_call: TRBV6-5; d_call: TRBD1; j_call: TRBJ1-2; clone_size: -; cdr3_nt: TGTGCCAGCAGAAATACAGGGGTCTATGGCTACACCTTC; cdr3_aa: CASRNTGVYGYTF
v_call: TRBV5-1; d_call: -; j_call: TRBJ2-7; clone_size: -; cdr3_nt: TGCGCCAGCAGCGGGATAGATCAGGGGCCCTCCTACGAGCAGTACTTC; cdr3_aa: CASSGIDQGPSYEQYF
v_call: TRBV7-3; d_call: TRBD2; j_call: TRBJ2-3; clone_size: -; cdr3_nt: TGTGCCAGCAGCCTCAGCGGGGGGGTGACAGATACGCAGTATTTT; cdr3_aa: CASSLSGGVTDTQYF
v_call: TRBV11-2; d_call: TRBD1; j_call: TRBJ1-1; clone_size: -; cdr3_nt: TGTGCCAGCAGTTTCCCGGCCGGGTCAGGGGGTACCACTGAAGCTTTCTTT; cdr3_aa: CASSFPAGSGGTTEAFF